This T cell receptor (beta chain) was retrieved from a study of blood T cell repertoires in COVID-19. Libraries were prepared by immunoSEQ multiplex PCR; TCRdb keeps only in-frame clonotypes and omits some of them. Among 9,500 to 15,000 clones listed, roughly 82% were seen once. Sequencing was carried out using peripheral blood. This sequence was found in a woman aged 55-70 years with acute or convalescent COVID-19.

The CDR3: CASSPGDIGETQYF. The CDR3 coding sequence is TGTGCCAGCAGCCCCGGGGATATAGGAGAGACCCAGTACTTC. The V gene is TRBV4-2, the J gene TRBJ2-5; a weak D match, TRBD2 (5 bases). The CDR3 loop spans 14 amino acids. V shed 4 bases and J shed 4 bases, with 13 bases lying between them. Germline lookup yields CDR1 LGHNA and CDR2 YNFKEQ.